A selection of T cell receptor beta chains follows, all from one sample in a study of blood T cell repertoires in COVID-19. Profiling relied on immunoSEQ multiplex PCR, and the TCRdb table lists in-frame clones only, not all of them. Among approximately 220,000 clones listed, approximately 88% were seen once. The specimen sequenced was peripheral blood. The origin of the receptors is a man aged 35-49 years with acute or convalescent COVID-19. Both conserved end residues are part of each CDR3. D genes are given only for firm matches. Only some rows state a clone size, as once, few, many or a class for expanded clones.

TRBV5-5	NA	NA	TRBJ2-1	TGTGCCAGCAGCTTGAGGTTCTCGGGGATAGGGTACAATGAGCAGTTCTTC	CASSLRFSGIGYNEQFF
TRBV9	NA	TRBD2	TRBJ2-3	TGTGCCAGCAGCGTACAGGGTAGCGGGAGCGCAGATACGCAGTATTTT	CASSVQGSGSADTQYF
TRBV7-3	NA	NA	TRBJ2-3	TGTGCCAGCAGCTTAATAACTAGCACAGATACGCAGTATTTT	CASSLITSTDTQYF
TRBV2	NA	NA	TRBJ2-7	TGTGCCAGGGGAAGGGGTAACGAGCAGTACTTC	CARGRGNEQYF
TRBV11-2	NA	NA	TRBJ1-1	TGTGCCAGCAGCCTCGACAGATATAACACTGAAGCTTTCTTT	CASSLDRYNTEAFF
TRBV3-1/TRBV3-2	NA	NA	TRBJ1-2	TGTGCCAGCAGGGGTGGGCAGGGCCCCTATGGCTACACCTTC	CASRGGQGPYGYTF
TRBV7-2	NA	TRBD2	TRBJ2-7	TGTGCCAGCAGCTTAGGCGGGAGTGGGACCTACGAGCAGTACTTC	CASSLGGSGTYEQYF
TRBV6-2/TRBV6-3	NA	TRBD2	TRBJ2-1	TGTGCCAGCAGTTCGTCTAGCGGGAGGGTCTTCGATGAGCAGTTCTTC	CASSSSSGRVFDEQFF
TRBV7-3	NA	NA	TRBJ1-2	TGTGCCAGCAGCTTTACGCAGGGTGATGGCTACACCTTC	CASSFTQGDGYTF
TRBV11-2	NA	TRBD2	TRBJ2-7	TGTGCCAGCAGCTGGACTAGCTCATCCTACGAGCAGTACTTC	CASSWTSSSYEQYF
TRBV9	NA	NA	TRBJ2-3	TGTGCCAGCAGCCTCCGGGGAGTTGATACGCAGTATTTT	CASSLRGVDTQYF
TRBV18	NA	NA	TRBJ1-6	TGTGCCAGCTCACCGCGGGAGTCTAGTTCACCCCTCCACTTT	CASSPRESSSPLHF
TRBV18	NA	TRBD1	TRBJ1-2	TGTGCCAGCTCACCACCCGGGACAGGGACTGGCTACACCTTC	CASSPPGTGTGYTF
TRBV18	NA	NA	TRBJ1-4	TGTGCCAGCTCACCACCGTCTGGCCCAGAAAAACTGTTTTTT	CASSPPSGPEKLFF
TRBV6-1	once	NA	TRBJ1-1	TGTGCCAGCAGTGATGTGGGGGGGGTTGAAGCTTTCTTT	CASSDVGGVEAFF
TRBV3-1/TRBV3-2	NA	TRBD1	TRBJ2-7	TGTGCCAGCAGCCAAGTGGGGACAGGGGGCTTCGAGCAGTACTTC	CASSQVGTGGFEQYF
TRBV6-5	NA	TRBD2	TRBJ2-3	TGTGCCAGCAGTTACGGCGGGAGGGCCGGACATACGCAGTATTTT	CASSYGGRAGHTQYF
TRBV19	NA	NA	TRBJ1-1	TGTGCCAGTAGCAGGACATCCCGGGACACTGAAGCTTTCTTT	CASSRTSRDTEAFF
TRBV27	NA	NA	TRBJ1-1	TGTGCCAGCAGTTTATCGCGCGGCAGAGTGAACACTGAAGCTTTCTTT	CASSLSRGRVNTEAFF
TRBV15	NA	TRBD2	TRBJ2-1	TGTGCCACCAGCAGAGAACTAGCGGGAGCCGTTGAGCAGTTCTTC	CATSRELAGAVEQFF
TRBV6-5	NA	TRBD1	TRBJ1-2	TGTGCCAGCACCCCAGGGGGTGACTATGGCTACACCTTC	CASTPGGDYGYTF
TRBV19	few	NA	TRBJ2-7	TGTGCCAGTACCGGGCAGGGGCGGGTAGAGCAGTACTTC	CASTGQGRVEQYF
TRBV7-2	NA	TRBD1	TRBJ1-2	TGTGCCAGCAGCCCGGCACAGGGGGCTTGGGGGGCCTATGGCTACACCTTC	CASSPAQGAWGAYGYTF
TRBV7-9	NA	NA	TRBJ1-2	TGTGCCACCAAGAGACTGGCATCCTATGGCTACACCTTC	CATKRLASYGYTF
TRBV7-2	NA	NA	TRBJ2-7	TGTGCCAGCAGCTTAGGGCGGGCAATCTCCTACGAGCAGTACTTC	CASSLGRAISYEQYF
TRBV6-6	NA	NA	TRBJ1-4	TGTGCCAGCAGTTACCCCCCGCAGTTCCGTGAAAAACTGTTTTTT	CASSYPPQFREKLFF
TRBV2	once	TRBD1	TRBJ2-7	TGTGCCAGCAGTGTCAAAGGTGGGACAGGGTCCTACGAGCAGTACTTC	CASSVKGGTGSYEQYF
TRBV6-2/TRBV6-3	NA	NA	TRBJ2-3	TGTGCCAGCAGTTACCGACTGTCCCCCGGGGATACGCAGTATTTT	CASSYRLSPGDTQYF
TRBV7-2	NA	NA	TRBJ2-3	TGTGCCAGCAGCTCTGGACAACACCGACGCGACACAGATACGCAGTATTTT	CASSSGQHRRDTDTQYF
TRBV30	NA	NA	TRBJ1-2	TGTGCCTGGAAGATCCGATCCGGTGGCTACACCTTC	CAWKIRSGGYTF
TRBV5-1	once	TRBD2	TRBJ2-7	TGCGCCAGCAGCTTGGCCACCAGCGGGATTTACGAGCAGTACTTC	CASSLATSGIYEQYF
TRBV2	NA	NA	TRBJ1-2	TGTGCCAGCAACCCAGGGGAACGAAGTGGCTACACCTTC	CASNPGERSGYTF
TRBV29-1	once	TRBD1	TRBJ1-1	TGCAGCGTAGGGGACAGGACTGAAGCTTTCTTT	CSVGDRTEAFF
TRBV6-5	NA	TRBD1	TRBJ1-2	TGTGCCAGCAGTTTCCGAATACAGGGGAGCAACTATGGCTACACCTTC	CASSFRIQGSNYGYTF
TRBV12-3/TRBV12-4	NA	NA	TRBJ1-1	TGTGCCAGCAGCCCCTCTTTGAACACTGAAGCTTTCTTT	CASSPSLNTEAFF
TRBV4-1	NA	TRBD1	TRBJ2-6	TGCGCCAGCAGCCACTTCCCCGCCCCAGGGGGCTCTGGGGCCAACGTCCTGACTTTC	CASSHFPAPGGSGANVLTF
TRBV3-1/TRBV3-2	NA	TRBD2	TRBJ2-2	TGTGCCAGCAGCCAAATGGGACTAGCGGTCACCGGGGAGCTGTTTTTT	CASSQMGLAVTGELFF
TRBV29-1	NA	NA	TRBJ2-3	TGCAGCGTTGACTTCGGCACAGATACGCAGTATTTT	CSVDFGTDTQYF
TRBV7-2	NA	NA	TRBJ1-1	TGTGCCAGCAGGCCAACAGGCGCCACTGAAGCTTTCTTT	CASRPTGATEAFF
TRBV18	NA	NA	TRBJ1-4	TGTGCCAGCTCACCAGATACTCCGGGACAAAAGGAAAAACTGTTTTTT	CASSPDTPGQKEKLFF
TRBV28	NA	TRBD1	TRBJ2-7	TGTGCCAGCAGTTTCGGGGGGACAGGGGGAAACTACGAGCAGTACTTC	CASSFGGTGGNYEQYF
TRBV5-6	NA	TRBD1	TRBJ2-7	TGTGCCAGCAGCTTCCGGGACAGACCCTACGAGCAGTACTTC	CASSFRDRPYEQYF
TRBV3-1/TRBV3-2	NA	TRBD1	TRBJ1-1	TGTGCCAGCAGCCAAGGGGGACAGGGCCGGGCTTTCTTT	CASSQGGQGRAFF
TRBV30	once	NA	TRBJ2-1	TGTGCCTGGAGCGACAACAATGAGCAGTTCTTC	CAWSDNNEQFF
TRBV28	NA	NA	TRBJ1-2	TGTGCCAGCACCCTAAACAGTAACTATGGCTACACCTTC	CASTLNSNYGYTF
TRBV6-5	NA	NA	TRBJ1-6	TGTGCCAGCAGCACCGGGGGGAGCTCAGACTCACCCCTCCACTTT	CASSTGGSSDSPLHF
TRBV24-1	NA	TRBD1	TRBJ2-5	TGTGCCACCAGTGACCCGGGACAGGGGGCAGAGACCCAGTACTTC	CATSDPGQGAETQYF
TRBV5-1	NA	NA	TRBJ1-5	TGCGCCAGCAGCTTGGCCGGGGGGAATCAGCCCCAGCATTTT	CASSLAGGNQPQHF
TRBV10-3	NA	NA	TRBJ1-5	TGTGCCATCAGTGAGGGCGGACAGACCCGCAATCAGCCCCAGCATTTT	CAISEGGQTRNQPQHF
TRBV5-1	NA	TRBD1	TRBJ1-1	TGCGCCAGCATTAATACTGACAGGGGGAACACTGAAGCTTTCTTT	CASINTDRGNTEAFF
TRBV5-6	NA	TRBD1	TRBJ2-7	TGTGCCAGCAGCCTGGGGACAGGGGTAAGTTACGAGCAGTACTTC	CASSLGTGVSYEQYF
TRBV12-3/TRBV12-4	NA	NA	TRBJ2-2	TGTGCCAGCAGCCCGACTAGCGGGGAGCTGTTTTTT	CASSPTSGELFF
TRBV5-1	NA	NA	TRBJ1-1	TGCGCCAGCGGCAAAGGACAAACGAACACTGAAGCTTTCTTT	CASGKGQTNTEAFF
TRBV5-1	NA	NA	TRBJ1-2	TGCGCCAGCAGCTTATCCAGGGGAACGGGCGGCTACACCTTC	CASSLSRGTGGYTF
TRBV15	NA	TRBD1	TRBJ1-2	TGTGCCACCAGCAGAGATCTCGGGACAGGGAATGGCTACACCTTC	CATSRDLGTGNGYTF